One and the same sample provided the 30 T cell receptor beta chains below, sequenced in a study of prognosis after radiotherapy for stage I lung cancer. Two-round multiplex PCR on genomic DNA was the method by which TCR beta CDR3 was amplified. The first PCR round targeted every TRBV and TRBJ gene with specific primers. TCRdb independently ran MiXCR on the multiplex PCR reads; one entry per CDR3 protein. The table lists over 20,000 distinct CDR3 sequences, around 40% of them singletons. The sequences come from PBMCs, collected before or after stereotactic body radiation therapy (not recorded which). The receptors come from a donor over 45 with non-small cell lung cancer.

Note on this clonotype: Relative to the germline gene, one junction end is altered; a read error may explain this. The chain couples TRBV27 to TRBJ2-7; D call uncertain. Germline assignment: CDR1 MNHEY and CDR2 SMNVEV (reference sequence). CDR3 length: 13 residues. DNA of the CDR3: TGTGCCATCAGCCCAGACGACTCCTACGATCAGTACTTC. It translates to CAISPDDSYDQYF.

This chain uses TRBV6-2 or TRBV6-3 with TRBJ2-7; TRBD2 agrees at 8 bases. This CDR3 region has 15 residues. Trimming took 5 bases from V and 6 from J; bases not matched to a gene: 12. Germline loops: CDR1 MNHEY, CDR2 SVGEGT. Here the CDR3 DNA reads TGTGCCAGCAGTACGCGGACTAGCTTTCGTCCCGAGCAGTACTTC. It encodes CASSTRTSFRPEQYF.

As concerns this clonotype: With only one base between it and a far larger clone, this is likely a read error. The chain links TRBV7-9 to TRBJ2-1, with 8 positions matching TRBD2. Looked up from germline, CDR1 is SEHNR and CDR2 is FQNEAQ (reference sequence). The CDR3 spans 15 residues. CDR3 in amino acids: CVSSLGSGIYNEQFF. The CDR3 DNA reads TGTGTCAGCAGTTTGGGTAGCGGGATCTACAATGAGCAGTTCTTC.

This clonotype was seen repeatedly, ten times or more. V usage is TRBV20-1 and J usage is TRBJ1-1, with TRBD1 as a possible D gene (6 bases). Germline lookup yields CDR1 DFQATT and CDR2 SNEGSKA (reference sequence). V was shortened by 0 bases and J by 8 bases, with 13 bases between the two germline ends. The CDR3 sequence is 13 residues long. In DNA form, the CDR3 reads TGCAGTGCTAGAGATCTACAGGGTAGCGAAGCTTTCTTT. Residues: CSARDLQGSEAFF.

This clonotype was found a few times. The chain couples TRBV6-5 to TRBJ2-7; perhaps TRBD1 as D (5 bases). Deletions cut 2 bases from V and 9 bases from J, with 17 bases between. Germline values: CDR1 MNHEY, CDR2 SVGAGI. The CDR3 runs to 14 residues. DNA of the CDR3: TGTGCCAGCAGTTACGGTGGGGCCTTCGGCGTGCAGTACTTC. Encoded protein: CASSYGGAFGVQYF.

The CDR3 DNA follows: TGCAGTGCGAGATACGGAAACACCATATATTTT. Translating it yields CSARYGNTIYF. The chain joins TRBV20-1 to TRBJ1-3, with D hard to call. This CDR3 contains 11 residues. In germline, CDR1 is DFQATT, CDR2 SNEGSKA (reference sequence). The germline V and J ends were trimmed by 6 bases and 4 bases, with 7 bases remaining between them.

This clonotype was counted at least ten times. The gene calls are TRBV12-3 or TRBV12-4 and TRBJ1-2; no clear D. The length of the CDR3 is 13 residues. Trimming pared 1 base from V and 2 bases from J, leaving 5 bases between. The CDR3: CASSLGFNYGYTF. The CDR3 coding sequence is TGTGCCAGCAGTTTAGGATTCAACTATGGCTACACCTTC.

This clonotype was observed many times. V gene TRBV12-5 combines with J gene TRBJ1-5; perhaps TRBD1 as D (5 bases). The length of the CDR3 is 18 residues. Trimming removed 5 bases at V and 1 base at J, with 21 bases between. Germline V gives CDR1 LGHNT, CDR2 FRNRAP. CDR3 residues: CASGPTRTRLRSNQPQHF. The DNA for the CDR3 is TGTGCTAGTGGTCCTACTCGGACAAGGTTAAGAAGCAATCAGCCCCAGCATTTT.

This clonotype was observed a single time. This chain links TRBV28 with TRBJ2-3; 8 bases align to TRBD2. CDR1 and CDR2 (germline): MDHEN, SYDVKM. Trimming took 2 bases from V and 1 from J; bases not matched to a gene: 8. CDR3 length: 17 residues. The CDR3, as DNA: TGTGCCAGCAGTTTAACGGGAGGGCAGGTGGGCACAGATACGCAGTATTTT. Its translation: CASSLTGGQVGTDTQYF.

This clonotype showed up just a few times. A far more abundant clone sits one base away, making this likely a read error. The V and J genes are TRBV6-2 or TRBV6-3 and TRBJ1-2; D unresolved. This CDR3 has 12 amino acids. Per the germline V gene, CDR1 is MNHEY and CDR2 is SVGEGT. CDR3 residues: CASSEIRYGHTF. The CDR3 bases are TGTGCCAGCAGTGAGATTAGGTATGGCCACACCTTC.

By its share, this clonotype is medium-sized. The CDR3 region is CASSSTSGATDTQYF. Here the CDR3 DNA reads TGTGCCAGCAGCTCGACTAGCGGGGCCACAGATACGCAGTATTTT. The chain recombines TRBV12-3 or TRBV12-4 with TRBJ2-3; 11 bases are a match to TRBD2. After removal of 6 bases from V and 2 bases from J, the junction contained 4 bases not matched to a gene. This CDR3 spans 15 amino acids.

This clonotype was recorded only once. The rearrangement uses TRBV30 and TRBJ1-5, with D hard to call. V was clipped by 8 bases and J by 7 bases, with 18 bases between them. The CDR3 runs 13 residues. Germline V lookup: CDR1 GTSNPN, CDR2 SVGIG (reference sequence). DNA of the CDR3: TGTGCCCTGAGTGTTGGGGTCGGGCAGCCCCAGCATTTT. This gives the protein CALSVGVGQPQHF.

J is TRBJ2-2 and V is TRBV27; D unclear. Looked up from germline, CDR1 is MNHEY and CDR2 is SMNVEV (reference sequence). The CDR3 extends over 12 amino acids. The V and J ends lost 5 bases and 3 bases respectively, with 4 bases between them. The CDR3 sequence is CASSPYTGELFF. CDR3 DNA sequence: TGTGCCAGCAGTCCTTACACCGGGGAGCTGTTTTTT.

As for this clonotype: Sequence at one end of the junction differs from germline and may be a read error. The chain has TRBV27 and TRBJ2-2; tentatively, D is TRBD2 (5 bases). Germline V gene lookup returns CDR1 MNHEY and CDR2 SMNVEV (reference sequence). This CDR3 contains 12 residues. CDR3 coding DNA: TGTGCCAGCATTTTAGGGCGCCGGGAACTGTTTTTT. Protein product: CASILGRRELFF.

Worth noting for this clonotype: A far more abundant clone sits one base away, making this likely a read error. The chain has TRBV11-3 and TRBJ2-1; perhaps TRBD1 as D (6 bases). Germline assignment: CDR1 SGHNT and CDR2 YENEEA. The CDR3 totals 13 residues. Deletions cut 5 bases from V and 10 bases from J, with 15 bases between. The CDR3 coding sequence is TGTGCCAGCAGCCACAGGGAAGACTACGAGCAGTTCTTC. Translated, it gives CASSHREDYEQFF.

Remarks on this clonotype: The junction shows a germline mismatch at one end, possibly a read error. J is TRBJ1-5 and V is TRBV28, with D perhaps matching TRBD1 (5 bases). CDR1 is MDHEN and CDR2 is SYDVKM in the germline V gene. The CDR3 contains 14 residues. DNA of the CDR3: TGTGCCAGCAGCCGACAGTGGGTTTGGCAGCCCCATCATTTT. It yields the protein CASSRQWVWQPHHF.

For this clonotype: A read error may produce the germline difference seen at one junction end. The chain carries TRBV9 and TRBJ2-7, with D possibly being TRBD1 (5 bases). The CDR3 runs 15 residues. The germline V gene has CDR1 SGDLS and CDR2 YYNGEE. CDR3 sequence: CTSSVGVQAPYEQYF. The DNA for the CDR3 is TGTACCAGCAGCGTAGGGGTGCAGGCACCCTACGAGCAGTACTTC. Full variable domain (missing parts from reference TRBV9 and TRBJ2-7): DSGVTQTPKHLITATGQRVTLRCSPRSGDLSVYWYQQSLDQGLQFLIQYYNGEERAKGNILERFSAQQFPDLHSELNLSSLELGDSALYFCTSSVGVQAPYEQYFGPGTRLTVT.

In its sample, this clonotype was seen many times. The rearrangement links TRBV19 to TRBJ1-1; D may be TRBD1 (5 bases). The CDR3 totals 13 residues. The V and J ends lost 3 bases and 4 bases respectively, with 9 bases between them. Germline assignment: CDR1 LNHDA and CDR2 SQIVND (reference sequence). CDR3 nucleotide sequence: TGTGCCAGTAGTATGGCGCAGGGCACTGAAGCTTTCTTT. Its protein is CASSMAQGTEAFF.

At least ten counts were recorded for this clonotype. The V gene is TRBV5-1, the J gene TRBJ1-1; D gene uncertain. Trimming cost V 4 bases and J 1 base, with 8 bases left between them. CDR3 size: 13 residues. Germline V gene sequence: CDR1 SGHRS, CDR2 YFSETQ. The CDR3 DNA follows: TGCGCCAGCAGCATCACATCGAACACTGAAGCTTTCTTT. It yields the protein CASSITSNTEAFF.

This clonotype was observed at least ten times. The rearrangement links TRBV18 to TRBJ1-6; the D gene is possibly TRBD1 (6 bases). The CDR3 contains 16 residues. V was pared by 0 bases and J by 10 bases, with 16 bases between. The germline CDR1 and CDR2 sequences are KGHSH and LQKENI. CDR3 DNA sequence: TGTGCCAGCTCACCACCGTCTACAGGGCAGCGGTCACCCCTCCACTTT. This translates into CASSPPSTGQRSPLHF.

The V and J genes are TRBV28 and TRBJ2-3; a weak D match, TRBD2 (6 bases). The CDR3 loop spans 18 amino acids. Trimming took off 5 bases at V and 2 bases at J, with 23 bases between the two ends. CDR1 is MDHEN and CDR2 is SYDVKM in the germline V gene. For the CDR3, the DNA is TGTGCCAGCAGTCAGCCCGGGGGACCCCATCCATCCACAGATACGCAGTATTTT. It is translated as CASSQPGGPHPSTDTQYF.

This clonotype was observed at least ten times. The chain joins TRBV6-1 to TRBJ2-1; weak D call: TRBD2 (6 bases). This CDR3 has 11 amino acids. Trimming cost V 2 bases and J 12 bases, with 8 bases left between them. Looked up from germline, CDR1 is MNHNS and CDR2 is SASEGT. The CDR3 region is CASSEFGGQFF. The CDR3 bases are TGTGCCAGCAGTGAATTCGGGGGGCAGTTCTTC.

Ten or more counts support this clonotype. The rearrangement uses TRBV7-2 and TRBJ2-7, with TRBD2 matching 7 bases. After removal of 4 bases from V and 6 bases from J, the junction contained 9 bases not matched to a gene. Germline V lookup: CDR1 SGHTA, CDR2 FQGNSA. This CDR3 is built from 14 residues. In DNA form, the CDR3 reads TGTGCCAGCAGCTCGGCTGCGGGAGTGGGCGAGCAGTACTTC. It is translated as CASSSAAGVGEQYF.

For this clonotype: An end of the junction differs from the germline gene, which may be a read error. V and J are TRBV7-7 and TRBJ2-7, with D perhaps TRBD2 (5 bases). In germline, CDR1 is SSHAT, CDR2 FNYEAQ (reference sequence). This CDR3 contains 12 residues. For the CDR3, the DNA is TGTGCTAGCAGCTCCGAGGGCGGCGAGCAGTACTTC. This translates into CASSSEGGEQYF.

This clonotype came up many times. The genes are TRBV24-1 and TRBJ1-1, with TRBD1 matching 8 bases. J lost 6 bases, V lost 0 bases, and 5 bases had no gene match. In germline, CDR1 is KGHDR, CDR2 SFDVKD. The CDR3 extends over 15 amino acids. In DNA, the CDR3 is TGTGCCACCAGTGATTTGCGGGGACAGGTACCTGAAGCTTTCTTT. It encodes CATSDLRGQVPEAFF.

With regard to this clonotype: It may be a read error: a sequence one base away is much more abundant. V is TRBV7-2 and J is TRBJ2-5, with 8 bases aligning to TRBD1. Per germline, CDR1 SGHTA and CDR2 FQGNSA. This CDR3 is 11 amino acids long. CDR3 region: CASSSWTGSWF. The CDR3 DNA sequence: TGTGCCAGCAGCTCGTGGACAGGGTCATGGTTC.

Ten or more counts support this clonotype. CDR3 protein: CASSLDPGTSGYTGELFF. CDR3 in DNA: TGTGCCAGCAGCTTAGATCCGGGGACTAGCGGATACACCGGGGAGCTGTTTTTT. The rearrangement uses TRBV11-3 and TRBJ2-2; 11 nucleotides match TRBD2. Unmatched junction bases numbered 6, after V lost 0 bases and J lost 3 bases. Germline V gene data show CDR1 as SGHNT and CDR2 as YENEEA. The CDR3 spans 18 residues.

Notes on this clonotype: At one boundary the junction diverges from the germline segment, which might be a read error. The rearrangement links TRBV5-1 to TRBJ2-3; 8 bases are shared with TRBD1. Germline CDR1 reads SGHRS; CDR2 reads YFSETQ. The CDR3 sequence is 16 residues long. The CDR3 DNA sequence: TGCGCCTGCAGCAAACGGACAGGGATGGTCGCAGATACTCAGTATTTT. It codes for CACSKRTGMVADTQYF.

In this sample, this clonotype turned up many times. V usage is TRBV11-3 and J usage is TRBJ2-7; 16 bases agree with TRBD2. Germline loops: CDR1 SGHNT, CDR2 YENEEA. The ends lost 4 bases at V and 0 bases at J; junction bases unmatched: 12. The CDR3 consists of 20 residues. In DNA form, the CDR3 reads TGTGCCAGCAGCTCTCTTCCGGGACTAGCGGGAGGGCTGAGCTCCTACGAGCAGTACTTC. This sequence encodes CASSSLPGLAGGLSSYEQYF.

Turning to this clonotype: One junction end disagrees with the germline gene, perhaps due to a read error. The V gene is TRBV9, the J gene TRBJ2-2; 10 bases align to TRBD2. CDR1 and CDR2 from the germline V gene are SGDLS and YYNGEE. The CDR3 has 19 amino acids. CDR3: CAITRGSGRALGSTWELFF. In DNA, the CDR3 is TGTGCCATCACCAGAGGGAGCGGGAGGGCCCTCGGGAGCACCTGGGAGCTGTTTTTT.